This T cell receptor beta chain was captured in a study of CD8 T cells in Susac syndrome (dated by TCRdb to 2018 to 2020). Broadly, across the study: The study used repertoire sequencing to test whether antigen drove CD8+ T cell activation and differentiation in Susac syndrome. The clonality of the CD8+ T cell repertoire was compared across 12 healthy donors, roughly 14 Susac syndrome patients and around 16 multiple sclerosis patients. Results and caveats for the whole study, not just this receptor: The TCR sequencing and HLA analysis was acknowledged to have included a relatively small number of individuals.

The cysteine opens and the phenylalanine closes a CDR3 of 18 amino acids. Only the CDR3 DNA stays, 54 bases, in frame from base 1. Taken from the germline V gene, the CDR1 and CDR2 loops are MGHRA and YSYEKL. V is pruned by 4 bases and J by 2 bases, leaving 17 bases of the junction without a gene match. RNA was extracted using the RNeasy kit, and about 0.5 to 1 ug of the RNA was reverse transcribed with random hexamers. TCR beta CDR3 regions were amplified with the immunoSEQ multiplex PCR assay covering 54 Vbeta and 13 Jbeta segments. To correct PCR amplification bias, a synthetic template baseline was used for both primer optimization and computational correction. The paper's data handling went like this. Reads were annotated to V, D and J genes according to IMGT and were analyzed with immunoSEQ Analyzer, with only productive sequences retained. Clonality was computed as one minus Shannon entropy normalized by log2 of the number of productive unique sequences. For each patient and control, public and private clones were evaluated within the 100 most prevalent clones. Susac-specific clones were defined as absent from healthy and MS cohorts, over a thousand published viral clones and other ImmuneACCESS disease sequences. Starting from the raw public reads, TCRdb applied fastp trimming at Q25, assembled clones with MiXCR and retained in-frame beta chains. Under each unique CDR3 protein, matching rows form one entry showing the most common genes and DNA. TCRdb, rather than the study authors, made the V and J calls. The sample has a few hundred thousand distinct CDR3 sequences on record, about 93% of them singletons. Together, the top ten hold roughly 0.13% of the sample.

High-throughput TCR beta sequencing profiled peripheral blood CD8+ and CD4+ T cells from healthy donors, Susac syndrome patients and multiple sclerosis patients. Treatment-naive patients with stable or active relapsing-remitting disease fulfilling revised McDonald criteria were used as multiple sclerosis controls. Bulk CD8+ and CD4+ T cells were purified by magnetic negative isolation, while CD8+ TEMRA cells were enriched using FACS. Blood was drawn into EDTA tubes, processed within 24 hours, and PBMCs were isolated by density gradient centrifugation. PBMCs intended for TCR sequencing were frozen in liquid nitrogen and were later thawed in a 37 degrees C water bath. The sorted or isolated CD4+, CD8+ and CD8+ TEMRA cells reached a purity of at least 90%. Regarding this clonotype: There is no known antigen for this receptor. No base-level quality is on record; no much larger clone is a single base apart.

The sequencing sample was made of CD8+ T cells from PBMCs. The receptor chain draws on TRBV4-1 and TRBJ2-7; 7 bases in the junction line up with TRBD2. The source is a human donor with multiple sclerosis. The DNA is as follows: TGCGCCAGCAGCCCCCTGTCCGCGCCAGCGGGGATGACCTACGAGCAGTACTTC. The translation is CASSPLSAPAGMTYEQYF.